This is a list of T cell receptor beta chains from one sample in a study of blood T cell repertoires in COVID-19. Assay used: immunoSEQ multiplex PCR; TCRdb lists only in-frame clones, some missing. Of about 280,000 clones listed, less than 90% are singletons. The sequencing input was peripheral blood. These TCRs come from a woman aged 70-85 years with COVID-19, enrolled during active disease. Each CDR3 is given without its conserved first and last residue. Each record gives: D gene, V gene, CDR3 protein. D genes are given only for firm matches.

. | TRBV2 | ASSVRLNYGYT
. | TRBV5-1 | ASSFGGGRSGTEAF
. | TRBV28 | ASSHRYEQY
TRBD1 | TRBV18 | ASSRDRVGFYEQY
. | TRBV11-3 | ASSLDRGITGELF
. | TRBV2 | ASGGLKETQY
TRBD1 | TRBV24-1 | ATSDLDRGGYT
. | TRBV7-2 | ASTAGPNTEAF
. | TRBV27 | ASSKDYRSEKLF
. | TRBV7-9 | ASSTLRDTNTEAF
. | TRBV10-2 | ASGGTVGGETQY
TRBD2 | TRBV5-1 | ASSQGLVSADTQY
. | TRBV4-3 | ASSQDKGVYGYT
. | TRBV5-1 | TSSYTRTENTGELF
TRBD2 | TRBV6-5 | ASSYSYSGGYEQY
TRBD1 | TRBV14 | ASSPPPGQGAEAF
TRBD2 | TRBV9 | ASSVGLAGSYEQY
. | TRBV29-1 | SVEENTEAF
. | TRBV19 | ASSIEGAQYNEQF
. | TRBV18 | ASIFGSSEAF
TRBD2 | TRBV4-1 | ASSQGWTSRYEQY
. | TRBV4-1 | ASSQASGVTNEKLF
. | TRBV4-2 | ASSQGPMITQY
TRBD1 | TRBV9 | ASSVAQGADTEAF
TRBD1 | TRBV27 | ASSSPGTGVMKLF
. | TRBV6-4 | ASRQTGNTGELF